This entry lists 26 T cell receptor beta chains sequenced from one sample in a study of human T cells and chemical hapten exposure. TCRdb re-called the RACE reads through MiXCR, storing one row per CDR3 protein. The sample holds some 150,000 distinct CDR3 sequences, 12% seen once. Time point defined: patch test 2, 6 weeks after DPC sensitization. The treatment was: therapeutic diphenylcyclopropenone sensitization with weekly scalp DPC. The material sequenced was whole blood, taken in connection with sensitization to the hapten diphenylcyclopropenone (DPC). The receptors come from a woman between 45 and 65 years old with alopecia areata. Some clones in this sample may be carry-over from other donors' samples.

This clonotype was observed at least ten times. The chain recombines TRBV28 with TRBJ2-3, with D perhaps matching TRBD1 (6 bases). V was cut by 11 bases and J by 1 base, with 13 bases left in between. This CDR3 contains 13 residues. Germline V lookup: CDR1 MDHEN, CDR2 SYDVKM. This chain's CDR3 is CAARGGGTDTQYF. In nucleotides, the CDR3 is TGTGCCGCCAGGGGTGGGGGCACAGATACGCAGTATTTT.

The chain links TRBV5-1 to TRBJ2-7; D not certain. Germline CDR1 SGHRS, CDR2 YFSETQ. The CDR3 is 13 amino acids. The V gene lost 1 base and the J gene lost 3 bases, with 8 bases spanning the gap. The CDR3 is CASSLKGGYEQYF. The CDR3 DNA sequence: TGCGCCAGCAGCTTGAAGGGTGGCTACGAGCAGTACTTC.

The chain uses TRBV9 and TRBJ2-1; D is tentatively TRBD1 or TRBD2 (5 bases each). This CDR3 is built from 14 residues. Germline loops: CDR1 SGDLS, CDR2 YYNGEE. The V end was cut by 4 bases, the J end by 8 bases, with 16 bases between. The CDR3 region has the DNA TGTGCCAGCAGCCGTGGTGAGGGGATCTATGAGCAGTTCTTC. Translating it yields CASSRGEGIYEQFF.

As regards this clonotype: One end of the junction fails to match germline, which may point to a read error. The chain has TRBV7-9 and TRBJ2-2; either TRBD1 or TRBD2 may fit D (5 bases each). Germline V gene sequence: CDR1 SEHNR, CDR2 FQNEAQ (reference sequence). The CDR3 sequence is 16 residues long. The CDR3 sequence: CDSSPPRGSFTGELFF. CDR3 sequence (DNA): TGTGACAGCAGCCCTCCCCGGGGCAGTTTCACCGGGGAGCTGTTTTTT.

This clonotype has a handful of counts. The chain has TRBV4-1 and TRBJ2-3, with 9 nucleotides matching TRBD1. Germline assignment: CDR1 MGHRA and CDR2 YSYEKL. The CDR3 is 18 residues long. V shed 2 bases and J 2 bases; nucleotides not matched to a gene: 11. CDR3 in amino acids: CASSQRAQTGGPTDTQYF. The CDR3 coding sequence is TGCGCCAGCAGCCAAAGAGCCCAGACAGGGGGGCCCACAGATACGCAGTATTTT.

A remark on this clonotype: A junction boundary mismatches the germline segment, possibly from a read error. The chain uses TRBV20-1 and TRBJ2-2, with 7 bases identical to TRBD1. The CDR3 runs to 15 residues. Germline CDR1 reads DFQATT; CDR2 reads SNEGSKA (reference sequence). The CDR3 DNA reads TGCAGTGCTAGACCGACAGGGATTAACACCGGGGAGCTGATTTTT. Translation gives CSARPTGINTGELIF.

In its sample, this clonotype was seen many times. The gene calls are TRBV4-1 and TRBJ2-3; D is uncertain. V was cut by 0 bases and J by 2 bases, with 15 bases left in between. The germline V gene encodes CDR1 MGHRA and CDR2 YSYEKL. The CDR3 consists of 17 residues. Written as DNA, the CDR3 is TGCGCCAGCAGCCAAGATCCTCCTGGTGGCTCCACAGATACGCAGTATTTT. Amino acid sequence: CASSQDPPGGSTDTQYF.

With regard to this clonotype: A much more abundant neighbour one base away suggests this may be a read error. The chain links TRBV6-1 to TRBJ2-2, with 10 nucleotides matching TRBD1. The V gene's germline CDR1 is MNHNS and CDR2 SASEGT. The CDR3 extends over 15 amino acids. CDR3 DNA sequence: TGTACCAGCAGAATATCGGGACAGGGGTCCGGGGAGCTGTTTTTT. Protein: CTSRISGQGSGELFF.

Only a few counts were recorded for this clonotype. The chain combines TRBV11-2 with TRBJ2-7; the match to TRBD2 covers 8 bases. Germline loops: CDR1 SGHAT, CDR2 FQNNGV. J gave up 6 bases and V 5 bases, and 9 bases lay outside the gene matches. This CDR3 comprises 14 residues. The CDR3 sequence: CASSPRRGRTEQYF. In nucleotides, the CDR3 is TGTGCCAGCAGCCCCCGGCGCGGGAGGACCGAGCAGTACTTC.

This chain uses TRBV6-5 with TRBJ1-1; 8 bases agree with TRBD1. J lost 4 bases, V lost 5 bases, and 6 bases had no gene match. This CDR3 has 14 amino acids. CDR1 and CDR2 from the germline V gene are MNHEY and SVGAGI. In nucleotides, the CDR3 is TGTGCCAGCAGTGGAAGGCAGGGGGCCACTGAAGCTTTCTTT. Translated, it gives CASSGRQGATEAFF.

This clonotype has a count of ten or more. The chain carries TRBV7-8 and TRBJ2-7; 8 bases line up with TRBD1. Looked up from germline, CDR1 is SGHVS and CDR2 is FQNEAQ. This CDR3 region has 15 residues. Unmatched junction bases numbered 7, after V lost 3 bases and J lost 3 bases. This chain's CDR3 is CASSFDRGGYYEQYF. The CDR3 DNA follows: TGTGCCAGCAGCTTCGACAGGGGTGGATACTACGAGCAGTACTTC.

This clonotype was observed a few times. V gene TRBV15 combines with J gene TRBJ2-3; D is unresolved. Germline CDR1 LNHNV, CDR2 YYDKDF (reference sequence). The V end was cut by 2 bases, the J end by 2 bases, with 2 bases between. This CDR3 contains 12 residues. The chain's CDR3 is CATSRHTDTQYF. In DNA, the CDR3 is TGTGCCACCAGCAGACACACAGATACGCAGTATTTT.

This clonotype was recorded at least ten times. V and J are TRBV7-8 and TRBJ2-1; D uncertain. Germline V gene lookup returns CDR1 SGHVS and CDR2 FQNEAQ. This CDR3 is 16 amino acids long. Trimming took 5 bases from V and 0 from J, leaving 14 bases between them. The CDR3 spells CASSQKAPSSYNEQFF. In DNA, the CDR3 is TGTGCCAGCAGCCAAAAAGCTCCGAGCTCCTACAATGAGCAGTTCTTC.

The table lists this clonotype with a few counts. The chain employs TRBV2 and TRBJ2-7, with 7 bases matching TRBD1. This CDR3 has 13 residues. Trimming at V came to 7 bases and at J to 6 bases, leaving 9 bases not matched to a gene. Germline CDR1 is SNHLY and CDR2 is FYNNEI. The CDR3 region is CASTPQGVGEQYF. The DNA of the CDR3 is TGTGCCAGCACCCCCCAGGGGGTCGGCGAGCAGTACTTC.

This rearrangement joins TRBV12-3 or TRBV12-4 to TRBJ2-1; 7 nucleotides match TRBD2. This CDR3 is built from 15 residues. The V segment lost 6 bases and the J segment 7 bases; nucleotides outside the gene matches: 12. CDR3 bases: TGTGCCAGCAGCCTTCAGGGAGGGCCGAGAAATGAGCAGTTCTTC. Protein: CASSLQGGPRNEQFF.

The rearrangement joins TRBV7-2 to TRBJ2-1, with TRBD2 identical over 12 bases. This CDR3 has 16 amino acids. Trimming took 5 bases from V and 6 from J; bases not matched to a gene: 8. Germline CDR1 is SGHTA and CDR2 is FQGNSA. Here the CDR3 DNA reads TGTGCCAGCAGCCCCCCTAGCGGGAGGGCCTCCAATGAGCAGTTCTTC. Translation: CASSPPSGRASNEQFF. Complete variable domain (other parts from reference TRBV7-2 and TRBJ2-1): GAGVSQSPSNKVTEKGKDVELRCDPISGHTALYWYRQSLGQGLEFLIYFQGNSAPDKSGLPSDRFSAERTGGSVSTLTIQRTQQEDSAVYLCASSPPSGRASNEQFFGPGTRLTVL.

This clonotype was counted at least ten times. CDR3 DNA sequence: TGTGCCAGTCGGTTTGGATCAACTAATGAAAAACTGTTTTTT. This sequence encodes CASRFGSTNEKLFF. The gene calls are TRBV7-9 and TRBJ1-4; no clear D. V shed 9 bases and J shed 0 bases, with 11 bases lying between them. This CDR3 has 14 amino acids. CDR1 and CDR2 from the germline V gene are SEHNR and FQNEAQ (reference sequence).

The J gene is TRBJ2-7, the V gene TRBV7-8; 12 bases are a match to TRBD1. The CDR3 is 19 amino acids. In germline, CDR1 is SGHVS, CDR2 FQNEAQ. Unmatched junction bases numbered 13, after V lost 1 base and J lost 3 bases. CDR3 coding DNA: TGTGCCAGCAGCTTAGAGACCGGGACAGGGGGCTGGTACTACTACGAGCAGTACTTC. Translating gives CASSLETGTGGWYYYEQYF.

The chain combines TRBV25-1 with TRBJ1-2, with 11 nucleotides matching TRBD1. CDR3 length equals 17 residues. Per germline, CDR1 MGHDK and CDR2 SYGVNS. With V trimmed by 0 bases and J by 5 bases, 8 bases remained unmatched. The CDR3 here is CASSEYGGQGVRYGYTF. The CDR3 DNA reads TGTGCCAGCAGTGAATATGGGGGACAGGGGGTTCGATATGGCTACACCTTC.

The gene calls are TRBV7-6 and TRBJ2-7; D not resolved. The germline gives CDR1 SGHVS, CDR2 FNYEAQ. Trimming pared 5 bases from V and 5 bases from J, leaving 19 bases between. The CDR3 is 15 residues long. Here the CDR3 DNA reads TGTGCCAGCAGCCACCCAAGCCTAATCGGCGACGAGCAGTACTTC. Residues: CASSHPSLIGDEQYF.

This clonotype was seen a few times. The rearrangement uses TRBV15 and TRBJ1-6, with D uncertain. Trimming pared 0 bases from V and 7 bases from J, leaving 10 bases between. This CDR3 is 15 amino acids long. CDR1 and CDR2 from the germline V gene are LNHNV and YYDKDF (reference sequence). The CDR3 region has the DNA TGTGCCACCAGCAGAGATCCGGACGGGAATTCACCCCTCCACTTT. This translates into CATSRDPDGNSPLHF.

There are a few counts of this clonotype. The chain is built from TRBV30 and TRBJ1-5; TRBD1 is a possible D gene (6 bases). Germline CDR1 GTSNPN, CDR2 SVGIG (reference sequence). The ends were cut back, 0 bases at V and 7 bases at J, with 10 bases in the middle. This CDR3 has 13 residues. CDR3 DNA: TGTGCCTGGAGTGTATACAGGGAACAGCCCCAGCATTTT. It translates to CAWSVYREQPQHF.

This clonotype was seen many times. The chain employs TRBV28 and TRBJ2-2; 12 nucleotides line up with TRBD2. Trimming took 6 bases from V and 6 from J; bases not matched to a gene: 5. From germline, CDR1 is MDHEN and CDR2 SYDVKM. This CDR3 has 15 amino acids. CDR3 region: CASSRLAGASGELFF. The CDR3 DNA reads TGTGCCAGCAGCCGACTAGCGGGAGCCTCCGGGGAGCTGTTTTTT.

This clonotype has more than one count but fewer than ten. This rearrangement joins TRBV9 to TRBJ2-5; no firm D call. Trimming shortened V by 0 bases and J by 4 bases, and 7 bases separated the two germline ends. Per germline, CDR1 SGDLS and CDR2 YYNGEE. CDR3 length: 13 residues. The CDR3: CASSVDQRETQYF. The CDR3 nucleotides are TGTGCCAGCAGCGTAGATCAACGAGAGACCCAGTACTTC.

The CDR3 sequence: CASSPPQEETQYF. CDR3 nucleotide sequence: TGTGCCAGCAGCCCCCCCCAGGAAGAGACCCAGTACTTC. This rearrangement joins TRBV7-2 to TRBJ2-5, with D hard to call. Trimming left V 5 bases short and J 3 bases short, with 10 bases between. CDR3 size: 13 residues. The germline V gene encodes CDR1 SGHTA and CDR2 FQGNSA.

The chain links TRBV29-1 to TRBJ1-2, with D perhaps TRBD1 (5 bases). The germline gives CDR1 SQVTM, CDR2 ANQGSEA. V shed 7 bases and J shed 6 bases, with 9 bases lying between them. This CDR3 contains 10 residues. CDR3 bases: TGCAGCGATGGAGGGGATGGCTACACCTTC. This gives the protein CSDGGDGYTF.